A selection of T cell receptor beta chains follows, all from one sample in a study of blood T cells in healthy people across ages. TCRdb ran MiXCR on the 5' RACE reads and lists one entry per CDR3 protein. Counted here are around 800,000 distinct CDR3 sequences, roughly 24% occurring once; the ten biggest clones make up 3%. The same data also contributed to another study, on T cells of mothers and their children.

The sequencing sample was made of blood. These receptors were taken from a boy younger than 18 in good health. Each CDR3 is given with its conserved first and last residue. D genes are given only for firm matches. Size tells how often a clone was seen (once, few, many) or the class of an expanded clone, and some rows leave it out.

clone size	V gene	D gene	CDR3 length	J gene	CDR3 DNA	CDR3 protein
.	TRBV6-6	TRBD1	15	TRBJ2-1	TGTGCCAGCAGTCCTCCTTCGACAGGGAACAATGAGCAGTTCTTC	CASSPPSTGNNEQFF
.	TRBV7-9	.	13	TRBJ2-5	TGTGCCAGCAGCTTAGGATATAGTGAGACCCAGTACTTC	CASSLGYSETQYF
few	TRBV10-3	.	17	TRBJ2-1	TGTGCCATCAGTGAGTCGAAGGTCACAGGCTCCTACAATGAGCAATTCTTC	CAISESKVTGSYNEQFF
.	TRBV20-1	TRBD2	15	TRBJ2-1	TGCAGTGCTAGAATGAGCGGGATCGAATACAATGAGCAGTTCTTC	CSARMSGIEYNEQFF
few	TRBV2	TRBD1	17	TRBJ1-3	TGTGCCAGCACCCGGCCTCGGACAGGGAAGAATGGAAACACCATATATTTT	CASTRPRTGKNGNTIYF
few	TRBV29-1	.	12	TRBJ1-4	TGCCGCGGCCGGGACCCGGGGGAAAAACTGTTTTTT	CRGRDPGEKLFF
few	TRBV12-3/TRBV12-4	TRBD1	13	TRBJ1-2	TGTGCCAGCATCCAGGGACAGGGGTATGGCTACACCTTC	CASIQGQGYGYTF
.	TRBV5-1	.	17	TRBJ2-7	TGCGCCAGCAGCTCCGTACGGGGCCCAAGGGGCTCCTACGAGCAGTACTTC	CASSSVRGPRGSYEQYF
.	TRBV28	.	18	TRBJ1-1	TGTGCCAGCAGTCCCCCGGGGGCAGGGCGCAGTAAGAACACTGAAGCTTTCTTT	CASSPPGAGRSKNTEAFF
.	TRBV7-9	.	17	TRBJ2-5	TGTGCCAGCAGCTTACCGGGGCAGGAGGAGCCAACGAAGACCCAGTACTTC	CASSLPGQEEPTKTQYF
.	TRBV12-3/TRBV12-4	.	15	TRBJ2-7	TGTGCCAGCAGCGGTATGCCGACAGCCTCCTACGAGCAGTACTTC	CASSGMPTASYEQYF
few	TRBV12-3/TRBV12-4	TRBD1	14	TRBJ2-7	TGTGCCAGCAGACAGGGGCAGCCGGCCCACGAGCAGTACTTC	CASRQGQPAHEQYF
.	TRBV5-1	.	15	TRBJ1-4	TGCGCCAGCAGCTCATTCAGGGGAACTAATGAAAAACTGTTTTTT	CASSSFRGTNEKLFF